The 28 T cell receptor beta chains in this list originate from one sample, sequenced in a study of blood T cell repertoires in COVID-19. Assay used: immunoSEQ multiplex PCR; TCRdb lists only in-frame clones, some missing. The sample has 120,000 or so clones, 85% seen once. Input material: peripheral blood. Receptors were obtained from an elderly woman with acute or convalescent COVID-19.

The rearrangement links TRBV2 to TRBJ1-3; maybe TRBD1 (6 bases). The CDR3 is 14 amino acids. Trimming shortened V by 8 bases and J by 1 base, and 12 bases separated the two germline ends. Germline V gives CDR1 SNHLY, CDR2 FYNNEI. CDR3 DNA sequence: TGTGCCAGCGCCTTCAGGGGTTCTGGAAACACCATATATTTT. This codes for CASAFRGSGNTIYF.

This rearrangement joins TRBV28 to TRBJ1-6; 8 bases align to TRBD1. From germline, CDR1 is MDHEN and CDR2 SYDVKM. V lost 6 bases and J lost 7; bases outside the gene matches: 8. The CDR3 sequence is 15 residues long. CDR3 residues: CASSPGDRMNSPLHF. Here the CDR3 DNA reads TGTGCCAGCAGCCCAGGGGACAGGATGAATTCACCCCTCCACTTT.

The chain uses TRBV4-3 and TRBJ1-1, with D perhaps TRBD1 (5 bases). Trimming shortened V by 5 bases and J by 9 bases, and 13 bases separated the two germline ends. The CDR3 runs 12 residues. The germline CDR1 and CDR2 sequences are LGHNA and YSLEER. The CDR3 bases are TGCGCCAGCAGCTCACCGGGACTACAAGCTTTCTTT. Translated, it gives CASSSPGLQAFF.

The J gene is TRBJ1-1, the V gene TRBV2; a weak D match, TRBD1 (5 bases). V was clipped by 9 bases and J by 6 bases, with 17 bases between them. The CDR3 runs to 13 residues. Germline loops: CDR1 SNHLY, CDR2 FYNNEI. DNA for the CDR3: TGTGCCAGTGGCAGGGAGGGTCCCGCTGAAGCTTTCTTT. This gives the protein CASGREGPAEAFF. The full variable domain, with the rest looked up from reference TRBV2 and TRBJ1-1, is EPEVTQTPSHQVTQMGQEVILRCVPISNHLYFYWYRQILGQKVEFLVSFYNNEISEKSEIFDDQFSVERPDGSNFTLKIRSTKLEDSAMYFCASGREGPAEAFFGQGTRLTVV.

The chain has TRBV4-1 and TRBJ1-5; D is possibly TRBD1 (5 bases). There are 16 residues in the CDR3. Trimming left V 0 bases short and J 7 bases short, with 16 bases between. From germline, CDR1 is MGHRA and CDR2 YSYEKL. In nucleotides, the CDR3 is TGCGCCAGCAGCCAAGATATTAGGGCAGGGCACCAGCCCCAGCATTTT. This encodes CASSQDIRAGHQPQHF.

This rearrangement joins TRBV5-4 to TRBJ2-1; tentative D call: TRBD1 (6 bases). The V gene's germline CDR1 is SGHNT and CDR2 YYREEE (reference sequence). V was shortened by 4 bases and J by 6 bases, with 17 bases between the two germline ends. There are 15 residues in the CDR3. The CDR3 bases are TGTGCCAGCAGCCTCCAGACAGGCGGAAGCAATGAGCAGTTCTTC. The encoded protein is CASSLQTGGSNEQFF.

This chain links TRBV5-6 with TRBJ2-1, with D perhaps matching TRBD2 (7 bases). The CDR3 sequence is 15 residues long. V gave up 0 bases and J gave up 10 bases, with 17 bases separating them. The germline CDR1 and CDR2 sequences are SGHDT and YYEEEE. CDR3 DNA: TGTGCCAGCAGCTTGGCGGGGGGCCTCATGGGCGAGCAGTTCTTC. It yields the protein CASSLAGGLMGEQFF.

This rearrangement joins TRBV12-2 to TRBJ2-1; the table names TRBD1, a call not compared with the DNA. TRBV12-2 is flagged as a pseudogene. This CDR3 has 16 amino acids. Here the CDR3 reads CASRARQGSSYNEQFF. CDR3 coding DNA: TGTGCAAGTCGCGCCAGACAGGGAAGCTCCTACAATGAGCAGTTCTTC.

The genes are TRBV18 and TRBJ1-3; no firm D call. The V and J ends lost 3 bases and 3 bases respectively, with 6 bases between them. This CDR3 contains 13 residues. The germline V gene has CDR1 KGHSH and CDR2 LQKENI. CDR3 sequence (DNA): TGTGCCAGCTCACCTCCCGGTGGAAACACCATATATTTT. This encodes CASSPPGGNTIYF.

This chain connects TRBV19 to TRBJ1-4, with D perhaps TRBD1 (6 bases). V was cut by 5 bases and J by 8 bases, with 21 bases left in between. In germline, CDR1 is LNHDA, CDR2 SQIVND (reference sequence). The CDR3 has 16 residues. CDR3 residues: CASSVSHRVSSEKLFF. DNA of the CDR3: TGTGCCAGTAGTGTTTCCCACAGGGTTTCGAGCGAAAAACTGTTTTTT.

This chain links TRBV29-1 with TRBJ2-1; D perhaps matches TRBD1 (5 bases). Germline V gene sequence: CDR1 SQVTM, CDR2 ANQGSEA. V was shortened by 7 bases and J by 7 bases, with 20 bases between the two germline ends. This CDR3 region has 14 residues. CDR3 nucleotides: TGCAGCGCCGGGCCACCAGGGTATTCGAATGAGCAGTTCTTC. Protein product: CSAGPPGYSNEQFF.

The rearrangement joins TRBV3-1 (or the pseudogene TRBV3-2) to TRBJ1-1, with 7 positions matching TRBD1. The CDR3 is 13 residues long. With 5 bases clipped from V and 4 bases from J, the junction kept 4 bases outside the gene matches. Germline loops: CDR1 LGHDT, CDR2 YNNKEL (reference sequence). CDR3 nucleotides: TGTGCCAGCAGCTTAGGGGGCTTCACTGAAGCTTTCTTT. Its protein is CASSLGGFTEAFF.

The genes are TRBV7-2 and TRBJ1-6; unclear D gene. Trimming stripped 3 bases from V and 9 bases from J, with 18 bases between. CDR1 is SGHTA and CDR2 is FQGNSA in the germline V gene. The CDR3 runs to 16 residues. The CDR3 DNA is TGTGCCAGCAGCTTGAGTGTCCGCTCGCTGCCTTCACCCCTCCACTTT. This sequence encodes CASSLSVRSLPSPLHF. The full variable domain, with the rest looked up from reference TRBV7-2 and TRBJ1-6, is GAGVSQSPSNKVTEKGKDVELRCDPISGHTALYWYRQSLGQGLEFLIYFQGNSAPDKSGLPSDRFSAERTGGSVSTLTIQRTQQEDSAVYLCASSLSVRSLPSPLHFGNGTRLTVT.

The CDR3 region is CASTNPGGHNEQFF. In DNA form, the CDR3 reads TGTGCCAGCACCAATCCAGGGGGACACAATGAGCAGTTCTTC. The chain combines TRBV7-9 with TRBJ2-1; 7 bases align to TRBD1. Germline V CDR1 and CDR2: SEHNR, FQNEAQ (reference sequence). Losses at the gene ends were 7 bases for V and 5 bases for J; bases not matched to a gene: 8. The CDR3 sequence is 14 residues long.

CDR3 nucleotide sequence: TGTGCCAGCAGCCCCGTAGCGGGGGGTTTTGGGACCCAGTACTTC. It translates to CASSPVAGGFGTQYF. The rearrangement uses TRBV11-3 and TRBJ2-5; 10 positions match TRBD2. The CDR3 runs to 15 residues. V gave up 5 bases and J gave up 7 bases; unmatched junction bases: 10. The germline V gene encodes CDR1 SGHNT and CDR2 YENEEA.

The chain employs TRBV18 and TRBJ1-2; D gene ambiguous. The CDR3 has 13 residues. CDR1 is KGHSH, CDR2 LQKENI, per germline. Trimming left V 2 bases short and J 5 bases short, with 9 bases between. As DNA, the CDR3 is TGTGCCAGCTCACCAGGGGAGAGGTATGGCTACACCTTC. Its translation: CASSPGERYGYTF.

This chain links TRBV28 with TRBJ1-2; 9 bases are shared with TRBD1. J gave up 4 bases and V 3 bases, and 6 bases lay outside the gene matches. The CDR3 spans 15 residues. The V gene's germline CDR1 is MDHEN and CDR2 SYDVKM. The CDR3 DNA reads as TGTGCCAGCAGTTTGCAACCGGGACAGGGCTATGGCTACACCTTC. Amino acid sequence: CASSLQPGQGYGYTF.

The J gene is TRBJ2-1, the V gene TRBV3-1 (or the pseudogene TRBV3-2); TRBD1 matches at 7 bases. Germline V gene lookup returns CDR1 LGHDT and CDR2 YNNKEL (reference sequence). The CDR3 runs to 14 residues. J was trimmed by 10 bases and V by 5 bases; bases with no gene match: 11. The CDR3 bases are TGTGCCAGCAGCAGGGACAGTCGGAGAGGAGAGCAGTTCTTC. Its translation: CASSRDSRRGEQFF.

The gene calls are TRBV6-5 and TRBJ1-5, with a possible D match to TRBD1 (6 bases). The germline V and J ends were trimmed by 5 bases and 7 bases, with 18 bases remaining between them. The CDR3 runs 15 residues. Germline values: CDR1 MNHEY, CDR2 SVGAGI. CDR3 amino acids: CASSLEGGRGQPQHF. CDR3 nucleotides: TGTGCCAGCAGTCTAGAAGGGGGACGAGGGCAGCCCCAGCATTTT.

V gene TRBV4-1 combines with J gene TRBJ1-2; D perhaps matches TRBD1 (5 bases). V was pared by 2 bases and J by 5 bases, with 18 bases between. Germline V gene data show CDR1 as MGHRA and CDR2 as YSYEKL. The CDR3 spans 16 residues. The CDR3 region is CASSQSAHLGAYGYTF. CDR3 coding DNA: TGCGCCAGCAGCCAATCAGCGCACTTAGGGGCATATGGCTACACCTTC.

The chain employs TRBV28 and TRBJ2-5; D call uncertain. The CDR3 consists of 13 residues. Germline V lookup: CDR1 MDHEN, CDR2 SYDVKM. V lost 5 bases to trimming and J lost 5 bases, with 12 bases between them. CDR3 region: CASSTHAAETQYF. DNA of the CDR3: TGTGCCAGCAGTACCCACGCTGCGGAGACCCAGTACTTC.

This clone was recorded once. This chain connects TRBV18 to TRBJ2-3; TRBD1 matches 11 bases. This CDR3 contains 17 residues. Germline V gene lookup returns CDR1 KGHSH and CDR2 LQKENI. The J segment lost 5 bases and the V segment lost 3 bases, leaving 10 bases of the junction unmatched. The CDR3 DNA follows: TGTGCCAGCTCACCTAATTTGGACAGGGGGCGCGGAGATACGCAGTATTTT. Amino acid sequence: CASSPNLDRGRGDTQYF.

V gene TRBV5-6 combines with J gene TRBJ2-7, with D possibly being TRBD2 (5 bases). CDR3 length: 13 amino acids. V was pared by 1 base and J by 0 bases, with 5 bases between. Germline CDR1 SGHDT, CDR2 YYEEEE. The CDR3 coding sequence is TGTGCCAGCAGCTTGCGGGGCTCCTACGAGCAGTACTTC. Its protein product is CASSLRGSYEQYF. The whole variable domain, remainder taken from reference TRBV5-6 and TRBJ2-7, is DAGVTQSPTHLIKTRGQQVTLRCSPKSGHDTVSWYQQALGQGPQFIFQYYEEEERQRGNFPDRFSGHQFPNYSSELNVNALLLGDSALYLCASSLRGSYEQYFGPGTRLTVT.

The chain couples TRBV7-2 to TRBJ2-7; 12 bases are shared with TRBD2. Unmatched junction bases numbered 5, after V lost 1 base and J lost 4 bases. CDR3 length equals 16 residues. In germline, CDR1 is SGHTA, CDR2 FQGNSA. CDR3 nucleotide sequence: TGTGCCAGCAGCTTAGAGCTAGCGGGGGGGCTGTACGAGCAGTACTTC. This gives the protein CASSLELAGGLYEQYF.

The gene calls are TRBV10-3 and TRBJ2-1; D is possibly TRBD2 (7 bases). CDR1 is ENHRY, CDR2 SYGVKD, per germline. CDR3 length: 12 residues. Deletions cut 6 bases from V and 8 bases from J, with 11 bases between. This chain's CDR3 is CAISRGAHEQFF. CDR3 sequence (DNA): TGTGCCATCAGCCGGGGGGCCCATGAGCAGTTCTTC.

The rearrangement uses TRBV4-3 and TRBJ1-3; D might be TRBD1 (6 bases). The CDR3 sequence is 16 residues long. V lost 0 bases, J lost 0 bases, and 9 bases lay in between. Germline values: CDR1 LGHNA, CDR2 YSLEER. CDR3 protein: CASSQDWTVSGNTIYF. In DNA form, the CDR3 reads TGCGCCAGCAGCCAAGATTGGACAGTCTCTGGAAACACCATATATTTT.

This sequence joins TRBV19 and TRBJ1-1; unclear D gene. The ends were cut back, 2 bases at V and 6 bases at J, with 4 bases in the middle. Germline V gene lookup returns CDR1 LNHDA and CDR2 SQIVND (reference sequence). The CDR3 runs to 11 residues. CDR3 in DNA: TGTGCCAGTAGTATATATTCTGAAGCTTTCTTT. Amino acids: CASSIYSEAFF.

The chain carries TRBV19 and TRBJ2-3; D gene uncertain. With 3 bases removed from V and 4 bases from J, the gap between germline ends came to 8 bases. The CDR3 has 13 residues. The germline gives CDR1 LNHDA, CDR2 SQIVND (reference sequence). This CDR3 reads CASSIGGSDTQYF. In DNA, the CDR3 is TGTGCCAGTAGTATCGGCGGCTCAGATACGCAGTATTTT. Together with reference TRBV19 and TRBJ2-3, the CDR3 gives the full variable domain: DGGITQSPKYLFRKEGQNVTLSCEQNLNHDAMYWYRQDPGQGLRLIYYSQIVNDFQKGDIAEGYSVSREKKESFPLTVTSAQKNPTAFYLCASSIGGSDTQYFGPGTRLTVL.